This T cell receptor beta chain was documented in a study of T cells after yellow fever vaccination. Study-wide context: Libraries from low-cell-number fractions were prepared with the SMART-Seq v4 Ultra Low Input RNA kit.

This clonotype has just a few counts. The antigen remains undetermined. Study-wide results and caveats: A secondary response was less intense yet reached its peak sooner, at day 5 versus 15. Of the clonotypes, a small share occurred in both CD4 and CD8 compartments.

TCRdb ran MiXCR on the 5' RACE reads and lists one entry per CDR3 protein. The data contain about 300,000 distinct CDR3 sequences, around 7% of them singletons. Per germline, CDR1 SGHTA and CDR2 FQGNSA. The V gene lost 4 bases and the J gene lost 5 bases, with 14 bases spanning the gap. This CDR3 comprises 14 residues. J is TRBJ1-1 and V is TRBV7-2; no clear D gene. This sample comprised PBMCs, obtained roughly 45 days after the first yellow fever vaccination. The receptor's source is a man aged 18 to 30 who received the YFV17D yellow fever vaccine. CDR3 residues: CASSYTTHGTEAFF. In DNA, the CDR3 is TGTGCCAGCAGCTACACCACCCACGGGACTGAAGCTTTCTTT.